The 27 T cell receptor beta chains below come from one sample, sequenced in a study of T cells of healthy individuals. TCRdb itself ran the 5' RACE reads through MiXCR, one entry per CDR3 protein. The table includes some 100,000 distinct CDR3 sequences, 15% to 20% detected once. These receptors all stem from a human donor in good health.

V gene TRBV7-9 combines with J gene TRBJ1-5; D uncertain. The CDR3 has 14 amino acids. V was cut by 5 bases and J by 5 bases, with 13 bases left in between. Per the germline V gene, CDR1 is SEHNR and CDR2 is FQNEAQ (reference sequence). The CDR3 is CASSPGRYDQPQHF. The CDR3, as DNA: TGTGCCAGCAGCCCTGGCAGGTACGATCAGCCCCAGCATTTT.

Ten or more counts support this clonotype. This chain joins TRBV11-2 and TRBJ2-3; D is ambiguous. Germline V gene sequence: CDR1 SGHAT, CDR2 FQNNGV. Trimming shortened V by 0 bases and J by 4 bases, and 8 bases separated the two germline ends. This CDR3 spans 14 amino acids. Written as DNA, the CDR3 is TGTGCCAGCAGCTTAGAAATGGCAGCAGATACGCAGTATTTT. Amino acids: CASSLEMAADTQYF.

This clonotype came up a few times. This rearrangement joins TRBV29-1 to TRBJ2-5, with 10 bases fitting TRBD1. Germline V gene lookup returns CDR1 SQVTM and CDR2 ANQGSEA. Trimming removed 6 bases from V and 3 bases from J; junction bases left unmatched: 7. The CDR3 sequence is 14 residues long. CDR3 DNA: TGCAGCGTCCTCGGAGGGACAGGGGAAGAGACCCAGTACTTC. Translated: CSVLGGTGEETQYF.

V usage is TRBV5-1 and J usage is TRBJ2-7, with D perhaps given as TRBD1 or TRBD2 (5 bases each). With 2 bases removed from V and 3 bases from J, the gap between germline ends came to 15 bases. The CDR3 has 15 residues. Germline V gives CDR1 SGHRS, CDR2 YFSETQ. The DNA for the CDR3 is TGCGCCAGCAGCTTAAGTGGGGGTCCGGGCTACGAGCAGTACTTC. Its translation: CASSLSGGPGYEQYF. The full variable domain, its missing parts supplied by reference TRBV5-1 and TRBJ2-7, is KAGVTQTPRYLIKTRGQQVTLSCSPISGHRSVSWYQQTPGQGLQFLFEYFSETQRNKGNFPGRFSGRQFSNSRSEMNVSTLELGDSALYLCASSLSGGPGYEQYFGPGTRLTVT.

V is TRBV15 and J is TRBJ2-5; TRBD1 matches 8 bases. J was trimmed by 4 bases and V by 5 bases; bases with no gene match: 6. Per germline, CDR1 LNHNV and CDR2 YYDKDF (reference sequence). This CDR3 spans 14 amino acids. CDR3 bases: TGTGCCACCAGCCCCAGGGGGCTACGAGAGACCCAGTACTTC. Translation gives CATSPRGLRETQYF.

The chain links TRBV10-3 to TRBJ2-5, with D possibly matching TRBD2 (5 bases). This CDR3 comprises 15 residues. V was cut by 1 base and J by 3 bases, with 12 bases left in between. Germline values: CDR1 ENHRY, CDR2 SYGVKD. CDR3 amino acids: CAISEYSNGEETQYF. For the CDR3, the DNA is TGTGCCATCAGTGAGTACTCAAACGGGGAAGAGACCCAGTACTTC.

In its sample, this clonotype was seen many times. The V gene is TRBV20-1, the J gene TRBJ1-4; D is uncertain. The germline V gene has CDR1 DFQATT and CDR2 SNEGSKA (reference sequence). V lost 2 bases and J lost 7, with 14 bases in between. The CDR3 covers 14 residues. The CDR3 is CSARFDNLGEKLFF. The CDR3, as DNA: TGCAGTGCTAGATTTGATAACTTGGGTGAAAAACTGTTTTTT.

This clonotype has a handful of counts. The rearrangement links TRBV20-1 to TRBJ1-4; 11 nucleotides agree with TRBD1. V dropped 6 bases and J dropped 6; count of bases not matched to a gene: 3. Germline CDR1 reads DFQATT; CDR2 reads SNEGSKA (reference sequence). The CDR3 runs 13 residues. The CDR3 DNA sequence: TGCAGTGCCCGGACAGGGGGCTATGAAAAACTGTTTTTT. It specifies CSARTGGYEKLFF.

CDR3 loop: CASSQWIGDQETQYF. CDR3 nucleotide sequence: TGTGCCAGCAGCCAATGGATTGGGGACCAAGAGACCCAGTACTTC. This rearrangement joins TRBV4-2 to TRBJ2-5; unclear D gene. V shed 2 bases and J shed 0 bases, with 10 bases lying between them. The CDR3 consists of 15 residues. Germline CDR1 is LGHNA and CDR2 is YNFKEQ.

This clonotype was detected a few times. This chain links TRBV12-3 or TRBV12-4 with TRBJ2-7, with a tentative D call TRBD2 (6 bases). V gave up 3 bases and J gave up 5 bases, with 14 bases separating them. The CDR3 spans 14 residues. The CDR3: CASSFQMDYHEQYF. In DNA form, the CDR3 reads TGTGCCAGCAGTTTCCAAATGGACTACCACGAGCAGTACTTC.

The chain links TRBV20-1 to TRBJ2-7, with 10 bases matching TRBD1. With V trimmed by 6 bases and J by 1 base, 12 bases remained unmatched. This CDR3 has 16 residues. The germline gives CDR1 DFQATT, CDR2 SNEGSKA (reference sequence). CDR3 region: CSAPDRGPSHSYEQYF. The CDR3 nucleotides read TGCAGTGCACCCGACAGGGGGCCCTCCCATTCCTACGAGCAGTACTTC.

In this sample, this clonotype turned up many times. The chain has TRBV7-2 and TRBJ2-5; TRBD1 or TRBD2 may be the D gene (5 bases each). Germline loops: CDR1 SGHTA, CDR2 FQGNSA. The CDR3 contains 13 residues. V was clipped by 1 base and J by 6 bases, with 9 bases between them. CDR3 nucleotide sequence: TGTGCCAGCAGCTTAGGTACGGGACAGACCCAGTACTTC. Amino acid sequence: CASSLGTGQTQYF.

V is TRBV24-1 and J is TRBJ1-2, with D unclear. The CDR3 extends over 13 amino acids. CDR1 and CDR2 from the germline V gene are KGHDR and SFDVKD. The V end was cut by 3 bases, the J end by 3 bases, with 7 bases between. CDR3 protein: CATSDRRDYGYTF. CDR3 bases: TGTGCCACCAGTGATCGAAGGGACTATGGCTACACCTTC.

The sample holds a few counts of this clonotype. This sequence joins TRBV28 and TRBJ2-1; a possible D gene is TRBD2 (6 bases). The CDR3 contains 17 residues. The germline gives CDR1 MDHEN, CDR2 SYDVKM. Trimming removed 6 bases from V and 2 bases from J, with 20 bases in between. CDR3 nucleotides: TGTGCCAGCAGCACCCACTCTGCGGGGAACACCTACAATGAGCAGTTCTTC. It yields the protein CASSTHSAGNTYNEQFF.

This clonotype was seen ten or more times. This rearrangement joins TRBV7-9 to TRBJ1-1; 12 nucleotides match TRBD1. J was trimmed by 5 bases and V by 4 bases; bases with no gene match: 5. This CDR3 has 15 residues. CDR1 and CDR2 from the germline V gene are SEHNR and FQNEAQ (reference sequence). CDR3 in DNA: TGTGCCAGCAGCTCGCAGGGACAGGGGGCTACTGAAGCTTTCTTT. Translation: CASSSQGQGATEAFF. Full variable domain (outside the CDR3, taken from reference TRBV7-9 and TRBJ1-1): DTGVSQNPRHKITKRGQNVTFRCDPISEHNRLYWYRQTLGQGPEFLTYFQNEAQLEKSRLLSDRFSAERPKGSFSTLEIQRTEQGDSAMYLCASSSQGQGATEAFFGQGTRLTVV.

This clonotype was recorded many times. The rearrangement uses TRBV20-1 and TRBJ2-5; D gene unclear. V lost 0 bases, J lost 2 bases, and 13 bases lay in between. The CDR3 consists of 15 residues. The germline CDR1 and CDR2 sequences are DFQATT and SNEGSKA (reference sequence). CDR3 in DNA: TGCAGTGCTAGAGAACTGGGAACCGAACAAGAGACCCAGTACTTC. The encoded protein is CSARELGTEQETQYF.

This clonotype was detected ten times or more. The chain employs TRBV20-1 and TRBJ1-2; TRBD1 might be the D (6 bases). Trimming removed 2 bases at V and 4 bases at J, with 17 bases between. The CDR3 is 15 residues long. From germline, CDR1 is DFQATT and CDR2 SNEGSKA (reference sequence). The CDR3 sequence is CSARPDRFEGYGYTF. In DNA form, the CDR3 reads TGCAGTGCTAGACCAGACAGGTTCGAGGGCTATGGCTACACCTTC.

As concerns this clonotype: At one end the junction does not follow the germline gene, possibly because of a read error. V and J are TRBV10-3 and TRBJ2-5, with D possibly being TRBD2 (6 bases). Germline V gene data show CDR1 as ENHRY and CDR2 as SYGVKD. CDR3 size: 13 residues. DNA for the CDR3: TGTGCCATCAGCTCGGGGGTCCAAAAGACCCAGTACTTC. Protein sequence: CAISSGVQKTQYF.

This clonotype was recorded a few times. The chain recombines TRBV6-5 with TRBJ2-5, with 8 positions matching TRBD1. V shed 4 bases, J shed 4 bases, and the junction held 8 bases outside the gene matches. Germline assignment: CDR1 MNHEY and CDR2 SVGAGI. CDR3 length equals 15 residues. CDR3 region: CASSSKGQGGETQYF. CDR3 bases: TGTGCCAGCAGTTCTAAAGGACAGGGCGGAGAGACCCAGTACTTC.

The chain is built from TRBV20-1 and TRBJ2-7, with 11 bases fitting TRBD2. V lost 5 bases to trimming and J lost 3 bases; unmatched junction nucleotides: 3. This CDR3 spans 13 amino acids. Germline loops: CDR1 DFQATT, CDR2 SNEGSKA (reference sequence). The CDR3 DNA reads TGCAGTGCTGTTCTAGCGGGGGGCTACGAGCAGTACTTC. Translating gives CSAVLAGGYEQYF.

The chain carries TRBV5-1 and TRBJ2-1; 9 nucleotides align to TRBD2. The CDR3 totals 14 residues. Germline-derived CDR1 and CDR2 are SGHRS and YFSETQ. V dropped 2 bases and J dropped 6; count of bases not matched to a gene: 3. CDR3 nucleotide sequence: TGCGCCAGCAGCTTCGGGCGGGAGGGCAATGAGCAGTTCTTC. Translating it yields CASSFGREGNEQFF.

V gene TRBV27 combines with J gene TRBJ2-7; the D gene is possibly TRBD2 (6 bases). This CDR3 region has 15 residues. Trimming took off 5 bases at V and 2 bases at J, with 16 bases between the two ends. CDR1 is MNHEY and CDR2 is SMNVEV in the germline V gene (reference sequence). CDR3 sequence reads: CASSLRTGVTYEQYF. The CDR3 bases are TGTGCCAGCAGTCTGAGGACGGGGGTCACCTACGAGCAGTACTTC.

This clonotype was observed a few times. V gene TRBV4-3 combines with J gene TRBJ1-2, with D maybe TRBD1 (5 bases). V dropped 2 bases and J dropped 0 bases, with 10 bases sitting between them. The CDR3 is 15 residues long. Looked up from germline, CDR1 is LGHNA and CDR2 is YSLEER. The DNA for the CDR3 is TGCGCCAGCAGCCAATTTAGGACACCTAACTATGGCTACACCTTC. Residues: CASSQFRTPNYGYTF.

The genes are TRBV28 and TRBJ2-5, with 7 bases lining up with TRBD2. The CDR3 has 14 amino acids. V was clipped by 6 bases and J by 4 bases; unmatched bases: 8. CDR1 is MDHEN, CDR2 SYDVKM, per germline. The chain's CDR3 is CASRRTGGGETQYF. Written as DNA, the CDR3 is TGTGCCAGCAGGAGGACGGGGGGTGGAGAGACCCAGTACTTC. Full variable domain (rest looked up from reference TRBV28 and TRBJ2-5): DVKVTQSSRYLVKRTGEKVFLECVQDMDHENMFWYRQDPGLGLRLIYFSYDVKMKEKGDIPEGYSVSREKKERFSLILESASTNQTSMYLCASRRTGGGETQYFGPGTRLLVL.

This clonotype has just a few counts. This chain joins TRBV5-1 and TRBJ1-2, with 12 bases aligning to TRBD1. Germline CDR1 is SGHRS and CDR2 is YFSETQ. This CDR3 comprises 14 residues. The J segment lost 8 bases and the V segment lost 6 bases, leaving 8 bases of the junction unmatched. Here the CDR3 DNA reads TGCGCCAGCACCCCGGGACAGGGGGCGACCGGCTACACCTTC. Amino acid sequence: CASTPGQGATGYTF.

This clonotype showed up many times. The CDR3 loop reads CASSRGQGNTIYF. For the CDR3, the DNA is TGTGCCAGCAGTAGGGGGCAAGGAAACACCATATATTTT. V is TRBV27 and J is TRBJ1-3; 7 bases are shared with TRBD1. The junction had 2 bases not matched to a gene; V was cut back by 5 bases and J by 4 bases. CDR1 and CDR2 (germline): MNHEY, SMNVEV (reference sequence). CDR3 size: 13 residues.

This clonotype was seen repeatedly, ten times or more. The chain recombines TRBV2 with TRBJ1-5, with TRBD1 as a possible D gene (5 bases). CDR1 and CDR2 from the germline V gene are SNHLY and FYNNEI. CDR3 length equals 12 residues. V was pared by 3 bases and J by 7 bases, with 7 bases between. The CDR3 protein is CASSDRAQPQHF. The CDR3, as DNA: TGTGCCAGCAGTGACAGGGCCCAGCCCCAGCATTTT.